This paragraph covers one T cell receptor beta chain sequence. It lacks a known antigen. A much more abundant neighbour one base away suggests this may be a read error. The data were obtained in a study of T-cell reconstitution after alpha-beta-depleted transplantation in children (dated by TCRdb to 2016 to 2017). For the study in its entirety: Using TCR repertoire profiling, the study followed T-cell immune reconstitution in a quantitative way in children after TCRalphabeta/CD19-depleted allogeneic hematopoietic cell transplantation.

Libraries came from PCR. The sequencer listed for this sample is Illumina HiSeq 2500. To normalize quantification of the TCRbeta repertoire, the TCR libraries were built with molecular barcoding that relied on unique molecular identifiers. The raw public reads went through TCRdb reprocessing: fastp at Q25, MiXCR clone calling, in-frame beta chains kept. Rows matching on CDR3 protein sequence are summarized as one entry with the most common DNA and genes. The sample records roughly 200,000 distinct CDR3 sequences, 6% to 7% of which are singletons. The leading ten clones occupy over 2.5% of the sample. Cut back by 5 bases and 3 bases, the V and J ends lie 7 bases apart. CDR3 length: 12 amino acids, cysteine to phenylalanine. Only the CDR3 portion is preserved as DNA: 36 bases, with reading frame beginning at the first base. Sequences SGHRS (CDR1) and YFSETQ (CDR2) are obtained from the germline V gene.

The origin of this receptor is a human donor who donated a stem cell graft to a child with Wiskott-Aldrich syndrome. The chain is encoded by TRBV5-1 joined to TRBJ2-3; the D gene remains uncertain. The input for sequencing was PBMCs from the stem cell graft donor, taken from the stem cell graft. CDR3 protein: CASSDFTDTQYF. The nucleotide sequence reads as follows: TGCGCCAGCAGTGACTTTACAGATACGCAGTATTTT.